This is a list of T cell receptor beta chains from one sample in a study of memory CD4+ T cells and cytomegalovirus serostatus. The method was immunoSEQ multiplex PCR; TCRdb's version includes in-frame clones alone and lacks a portion of them. This table holds approximately 46,000 clones, 60% to 85% found once. The specimen was memory CD4+ T cells from blood. The source is an adult in good health and CMV-seronegative. Each CDR3 is given with its conserved first and last residue. The D gene is left open where the match is weak. For some rows the clone size is stated as once, few or many, or as a class when expanded; others skip it.

clone size | D gene | J gene | V gene | CDR3 DNA | CDR3 protein
NA | NA | TRBJ1-5 | TRBV5-5 | TGTGCCAGCAGCTTGGCGGACAGTAGCAATCAGCCCCAGCATTTT | CASSLADSSNQPQHF
NA | TRBD1 | TRBJ1-1 | TRBV4-1 | TGCGCCAGCAGCCAAGAAGGGACAGGGGGGGGTGTGAACACTGAAGCTTTCTTT | CASSQEGTGGGVNTEAFF
NA | NA | TRBJ1-6 | TRBV9 | TGTGCCAGCAGCGTAGACCCCGGGCAGGGAAGGTCACCCCTCCACTTT | CASSVDPGQGRSPLHF
NA | TRBD2 | TRBJ2-5 | TRBV6-5 | TGTGCCAGCAGTCCCGGACTAGCTCGCGAGACCCAGTACTTC | CASSPGLARETQYF
NA | NA | TRBJ2-1 | TRBV6-4 | TGTGCCAGCAGTGAATTCAAGGGGGGCTCCTACAATGAGCAGTTCTTC | CASSEFKGGSYNEQFF
NA | NA | TRBJ1-2 | TRBV18 | TGTGCCAGCTCACCGGCGGGGGAGGGCTATGGCTACACCTTC | CASSPAGEGYGYTF
NA | NA | TRBJ2-3 | TRBV5-1 | TGCGCCAGCAGCTTGTCAGATCCGACCACAGATACGCAGTATTTT | CASSLSDPTTDTQYF
NA | NA | TRBJ2-7 | TRBV6-5 | TGTGCCAGCAGTTACAGAGACCGCGGCGAGCAGTACTTC | CASSYRDRGEQYF
NA | NA | TRBJ1-1 | TRBV12-5 | TGTGCTAGTGGTTCAGGGTACAGAGCTTTCTTT | CASGSGYRAFF
NA | NA | TRBJ2-3 | TRBV6-6 | TGTGCCAGCAGTTACCTCATGCAGACAGATACGCAGTATTTT | CASSYLMQTDTQYF
NA | TRBD1 | TRBJ2-7 | TRBV7-8 | TGTGCCAGCAGCTTACGCCCCGTAGGGGGCGGGGAGCAGTACTTC | CASSLRPVGGGEQYF
NA | NA | TRBJ2-7 | TRBV2 | TGTGCCACCGCGTCGGATGTAATCGAGCAGTACTTC | CATASDVIEQYF
NA | NA | TRBJ1-2 | TRBV7-6 | TGTGCCAGCAGCTCTTCGACAGCAAACTATGGCTACACCTTC | CASSSSTANYGYTF
few | TRBD1 | TRBJ1-1 | TRBV5-5 | TGTGCCAGCAGCCGGGACAGGGGCTTCATGAACACTGAAGCTTTCTTT | CASSRDRGFMNTEAFF
few | NA | TRBJ2-7 | TRBV5-5 | TGTGCCAGCAGCTTACAACAGGGCTACGAGCAGTACTTC | CASSLQQGYEQYF
NA | NA | TRBJ2-1 | TRBV9 | TGTGCCAGCGCCAGGCAGGCCCATTCTTACAATGAGCAGTTCTTC | CASARQAHSYNEQFF
NA | NA | TRBJ2-7 | TRBV4-2 | TGTGCCAGCAGCCAAGATTTAGGGCGCGAGCAGTACTTC | CASSQDLGREQYF
NA | TRBD2 | TRBJ2-1 | TRBV7-2 | TGTGCCAGCAGCTTAGGGATGAAGGCCTCAAGCGGGGGTCGCAATGAGCAGTTCTTC | CASSLGMKASSGGRNEQFF
NA | TRBD1 | TRBJ1-2 | TRBV29-1 | TGCAGTGGACAGGAGGGCTATGGCTACACCTTC | CSGQEGYGYTF
few | NA | TRBJ2-1 | TRBV29-1 | TGCAGCGCGGGGCATCTGGAGGGTGAGCAGTTCTTC | CSAGHLEGEQFF
NA | TRBD1 | TRBJ2-5 | TRBV13 | TGTGCCAGCAGCTTAGAAGGGGGCGCAGAGACCCAGTACTTC | CASSLEGGAETQYF
NA | NA | TRBJ1-5 | TRBV2 | TGTGCCAGCACCCAGTTCAGAGATCAGCCCCAGCATTTT | CASTQFRDQPQHF
NA | NA | TRBJ1-5 | TRBV6-1 | TGTGCCAGCAGTGAAGCGGTCAGGGCAGATTGGCCCCAGCATTTT | CASSEAVRADWPQHF
few | TRBD2 | TRBJ2-1 | TRBV25-1 | TGTGCCAGCGGGGCCGGGACTAGCTCCTACAATGAGCAGTTCTTC | CASGAGTSSYNEQFF
NA | NA | TRBJ2-1 | TRBV12-5 | TGTGCTAGTGGTTTGCTAGCGTTTGAGCAGTTCTTC | CASGLLAFEQFF
few | TRBD1 | TRBJ2-1 | TRBV30 | TGTGCCTGGATACGAGTCGGACAGGGGGTAGGTAATGAGCAGTTCTTC | CAWIRVGQGVGNEQFF
once | NA | TRBJ1-2 | TRBV7-2 | TGTGCCAGCAGCTTGTTTCTCGGGGAAGGCTACACCTTC | CASSLFLGEGYTF
NA | NA | TRBJ2-3 | TRBV4-1 | TGCGCCAGCAGCCAAGGGTCCCGCACAGATACGCAGTATTTT | CASSQGSRTDTQYF
NA | NA | TRBJ2-5 | TRBV5-1 | TGCGCCAGCAAGTGGGGGACGGGGATGGAGACCCAGTACTTC | CASKWGTGMETQYF
once | NA | TRBJ2-5 | TRBV7-2 | TGTGCCAGCAGCTTGGCAAGAGGGAGCCAAGAGACCCAGTACTTC | CASSLARGSQETQYF
once | NA | TRBJ1-1 | TRBV11-1 | TGTGCCAGCAGCTTACTTGTCCCGCCGAACACTGAAGCTTTCTTT | CASSLLVPPNTEAFF
NA | TRBD1 | TRBJ1-6 | TRBV5-4 | TGTGCCAGCAGCCGGACAGGGATTAATTCACCCCTCCACTTT | CASSRTGINSPLHF
once | TRBD1 | TRBJ1-1 | TRBV2 | TGTGCCAGCAGTGCACTGACAGGGGCCGGGGGGAACACTGAAGCTTTCTTT | CASSALTGAGGNTEAFF
NA | TRBD2 | TRBJ2-7 | TRBV7-3 | TGTGCCAGCAGGGCCGCGGGAGACTACGAGCAGTACTTC | CASRAAGDYEQYF
NA | TRBD1 | TRBJ1-5 | TRBV19 | TGTGCCAGTAGTACCAGACAGGGCCATAGCAATCAGCCCCAGCATTTT | CASSTRQGHSNQPQHF
NA | NA | TRBJ2-1 | TRBV5-1 | TGCGCCAGCAGCCCGACACTAGGCAGGAGCTCCTACAATGAGCAGTTCTTC | CASSPTLGRSSYNEQFF
NA | NA | TRBJ1-4 | TRBV6-5 | TGTGCCACCGGGGAACAGGGTTCTGAAAAACTGTTTTTT | CATGEQGSEKLFF
NA | NA | TRBJ1-6 | TRBV2 | TGTGCCAGCAGTGAGAGCTCCTATAATTCACCCCTCCACTTT | CASSESSYNSPLHF
few | NA | TRBJ1-2 | TRBV11-2 | TGTGCCAGCAGCTTAGATCTCGTTAGCTATGGCTACACCTTC | CASSLDLVSYGYTF
few | NA | TRBJ1-5 | TRBV21-1 | TGTGCCAGCAGCAAATTGGGGGGTGTCGATCAGCCCCAGCATTTT | CASSKLGGVDQPQHF
few | TRBD2 | TRBJ2-7 | TRBV18 | TGTGCCAGCTCACCAACTAGCGGGGTCTACGAGCAGTACTTC | CASSPTSGVYEQYF
NA | NA | TRBJ2-3 | TRBV2 | TGTGCCAGCAGTCCCAACACAGATACGCAGTATTTT | CASSPNTDTQYF
NA | NA | TRBJ1-1 | TRBV5-5 | TGTGCCAGCAGCTCCCCAAGACAGACCACTGAAGCTTTCTTT | CASSSPRQTTEAFF
NA | TRBD1 | TRBJ1-2 | TRBV7-8 | TGTGCCAGCAGCACCCCTACGAAAGGACAGGGTAGGCCGTTAGACTATGGCTACACCTTC | CASSTPTKGQGRPLDYGYTF
NA | NA | TRBJ2-1 | TRBV5-1 | TGCGCCAGCAGCTTGTTTAATGAGCAGTTCTTC | CASSLFNEQFF
NA | NA | TRBJ1-1 | TRBV5-6 | TGTGCCAGCAGGCGAGAAGCGGGAATTGAAGCTTTCTTT | CASRREAGIEAFF
few | NA | TRBJ2-7 | TRBV2 | TGTGCCAGCAGAACCCAGGGTCCAACGAGGAACGAGCAGTACTTC | CASRTQGPTRNEQYF
few | NA | TRBJ1-3 | TRBV19 | TGTGCCACGACAAAGAGCTCTGGAAACACCATATATTTT | CATTKSSGNTIYF
NA | TRBD2 | TRBJ2-3 | TRBV6-5 | TGTGCCAGCAGACCGAGCGGGGGGGCCACAGATACGCAGTATTTT | CASRPSGGATDTQYF
NA | TRBD1 | TRBJ1-2 | TRBV7-2 | TGTGCCAGCAGGCCTCCCACCCGGGCCGCCGACAGGGCGCACACCTTC | CASRPPTRAADRAHTF
NA | TRBD2 | TRBJ2-7 | TRBV25-1 | TGTGCCAGCAGTGGCGGGACTAGCTTCGAGCAGTACTTC | CASSGGTSFEQYF
once | NA | TRBJ2-7 | TRBV19 | TGTGCCAGTAGTAATCTGCAGCCCGGAAGCTACGAGCAGTACTTC | CASSNLQPGSYEQYF
NA | TRBD1 | TRBJ2-7 | TRBV6-6 | TGTGCCAGCAGCTCAGACAGGGTTAGAGCCTACGAGCAGTACTTC | CASSSDRVRAYEQYF
NA | NA | TRBJ2-2 | TRBV7-3 | TGTGCCAGCAGCCCCAGGATACTCACCGGGGAGCTGTTTTTT | CASSPRILTGELFF